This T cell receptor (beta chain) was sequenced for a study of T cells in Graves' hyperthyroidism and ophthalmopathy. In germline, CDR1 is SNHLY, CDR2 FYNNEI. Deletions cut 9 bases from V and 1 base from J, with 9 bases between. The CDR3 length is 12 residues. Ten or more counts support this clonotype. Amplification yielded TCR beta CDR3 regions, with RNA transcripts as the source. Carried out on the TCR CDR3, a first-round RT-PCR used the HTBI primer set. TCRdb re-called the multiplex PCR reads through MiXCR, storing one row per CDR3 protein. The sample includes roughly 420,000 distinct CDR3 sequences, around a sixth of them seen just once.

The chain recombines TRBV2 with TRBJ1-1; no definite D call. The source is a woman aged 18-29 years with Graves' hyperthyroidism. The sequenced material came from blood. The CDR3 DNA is TGTGCCAGAGGGAAGGAGAACACTGAAGCTTTCTTT. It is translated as CARGKENTEAFF.